The rows below give T cell receptor beta chains drawn from one sample of a study of OX40 agonist ivuxolimab in advanced cancers. TCRdb's table, derived via immunoSEQ multiplex PCR, lists solely in-frame clones and lacks some. The table has more than 45,000 clones, approximately 78% seen once. Sequencing used CD4+ or CD8+ T cells sorted from blood, obtained in a trial of the OX40 agonist ivuxolimab. These receptors all stem from an adult with an advanced solid tumor such as melanoma, head and neck, liver or kidney cancer. Both conserved end residues are part of each CDR3. The D gene is left open where the match is weak. Only some rows state a clone size, as once, few, many or a class for expanded clones.

abundance: NA; v_gene: TRBV5-1; d_gene: NA; j_gene: TRBJ1-2; CDR3aa: CASSLVGDNYGYTF; CDR3nt: TGCGCCAGCAGCTTGGTAGGGGATAACTATGGCTACACCTTC
abundance: NA; v_gene: TRBV6-4; d_gene: TRBD2; j_gene: TRBJ2-1; CDR3aa: CASSDSSGVPNEQFF; CDR3nt: TGTGCCAGCAGTGACTCTAGCGGGGTTCCCAATGAGCAGTTCTTC
abundance: NA; v_gene: TRBV10-2; d_gene: NA; j_gene: TRBJ2-7; CDR3aa: CASSLGTHSSYEQYF; CDR3nt: TGCGCCAGCAGTCTCGGGACACACAGCTCCTACGAGCAGTACTTC
abundance: few; v_gene: TRBV7-8; d_gene: NA; j_gene: TRBJ1-1; CDR3aa: CASSLVARGTTEAFF; CDR3nt: TGTGCCAGCAGCTTAGTCGCACGGGGAACGACTGAAGCTTTCTTT
abundance: NA; v_gene: TRBV19; d_gene: NA; j_gene: TRBJ2-4; CDR3aa: CASSGLAGNIQYF; CDR3nt: TGTGCCAGTAGTGGGCTAGCCGGAAACATTCAGTACTTC
abundance: NA; v_gene: TRBV5-1; d_gene: TRBD1; j_gene: TRBJ1-5; CDR3aa: CASSLAGTGTQPQHF; CDR3nt: TGCGCCAGCAGCTTGGCCGGGACAGGGACTCAGCCCCAGCATTTT
abundance: NA; v_gene: TRBV15; d_gene: NA; j_gene: TRBJ1-2; CDR3aa: CATSRDSGPSGGYTF; CDR3nt: TGTGCCACCAGCAGAGACTCCGGACCAAGCGGGGGCTACACCTTC
abundance: once; v_gene: TRBV7-8; d_gene: NA; j_gene: TRBJ1-2; CDR3aa: CASSLAAGEGGYTF; CDR3nt: TGTGCCAGCAGCTTAGCGGCAGGGGAAGGCGGCTACACCTTC
abundance: NA; v_gene: TRBV10-3; d_gene: NA; j_gene: TRBJ2-1; CDR3aa: CAIRGQSYNEQFF; CDR3nt: TGTGCCATCAGAGGGCAGTCCTACAATGAGCAGTTCTTC
abundance: NA; v_gene: TRBV28; d_gene: NA; j_gene: TRBJ1-1; CDR3aa: CASSLFTRRNTEAFF; CDR3nt: TGTGCCAGCAGTCTCTTTACCCGGCGGAACACTGAAGCTTTCTTT
abundance: NA; v_gene: TRBV7-2; d_gene: TRBD2; j_gene: TRBJ2-7; CDR3aa: CASSFSGGKDEQYF; CDR3nt: TGTGCCAGCAGCTTTTCGGGGGGGAAAGACGAGCAGTACTTC
abundance: NA; v_gene: TRBV5-1; d_gene: NA; j_gene: TRBJ1-1; CDR3aa: CASSPGFRSNTEAFF; CDR3nt: TGCGCCAGCAGCCCCGGATTCAGGTCGAACACTGAAGCTTTCTTT
abundance: NA; v_gene: TRBV14; d_gene: TRBD2; j_gene: TRBJ2-7; CDR3aa: CASTRSGGSYEQYF; CDR3nt: TGTGCCAGCACCAGATCGGGAGGATCCTACGAGCAGTACTTC
abundance: NA; v_gene: TRBV7-3; d_gene: NA; j_gene: TRBJ1-1; CDR3aa: CASSVSVGLGNTEAFF; CDR3nt: TGTGCCAGCAGCGTATCCGTGGGGCTCGGGAACACTGAAGCTTTCTTT
abundance: NA; v_gene: TRBV29-1; d_gene: NA; j_gene: TRBJ1-4; CDR3aa: CSVGWKGNEKLFF; CDR3nt: TGCAGCGTTGGCTGGAAAGGGAATGAAAAACTGTTTTTT
abundance: once; v_gene: TRBV5-1; d_gene: NA; j_gene: TRBJ1-4; CDR3aa: CASSLVGSLNEKLFF; CDR3nt: TGCGCCAGCAGCTTGGTAGGCAGTCTTAATGAAAAACTGTTTTTT
abundance: NA; v_gene: TRBV19; d_gene: TRBD1; j_gene: TRBJ1-1; CDR3aa: CASSIGTGSEAFF; CDR3nt: TGTGCCAGTAGTATCGGGACAGGGAGTGAAGCTTTCTTT
abundance: NA; v_gene: TRBV5-1; d_gene: TRBD1; j_gene: TRBJ1-2; CDR3aa: CASSLRTGDGYGYTF; CDR3nt: TGCGCCAGCAGCTTGCGGACAGGGGACGGCTATGGCTACACCTTC
abundance: NA; v_gene: TRBV20-1; d_gene: NA; j_gene: TRBJ1-2; CDR3aa: CSALVAYGYTF; CDR3nt: TGCAGTGCCCTCGTCGCCTATGGCTACACCTTC
abundance: NA; v_gene: TRBV6-1; d_gene: TRBD2; j_gene: TRBJ2-1; CDR3aa: CASERGGVYEQFF; CDR3nt: TGTGCCAGTGAGCGGGGGGGTGTCTATGAGCAGTTCTTC
abundance: NA; v_gene: TRBV6-5; d_gene: NA; j_gene: TRBJ2-3; CDR3aa: CASSYWGEIDTQYF; CDR3nt: TGTGCCAGCAGTTACTGGGGGGAAATAGATACGCAGTATTTT
abundance: NA; v_gene: TRBV4-2; d_gene: NA; j_gene: TRBJ1-4; CDR3aa: CASSQDPKGSTNEKLFF; CDR3nt: TGTGCCAGCAGCCAAGACCCCAAGGGGTCTACTAATGAAAAACTGTTTTTT
abundance: NA; v_gene: TRBV7-2; d_gene: NA; j_gene: TRBJ2-3; CDR3aa: CASSLEDTQYF; CDR3nt: TGTGCCAGCAGCTTAGAGGATACGCAGTATTTT
abundance: medium-sized; v_gene: TRBV5-4; d_gene: NA; j_gene: TRBJ1-6; CDR3aa: CASSFGSSYNSPLHF; CDR3nt: TGTGCCAGCAGCTTCGGTAGCTCCTATAATTCACCCCTCCACTTT
abundance: NA; v_gene: TRBV19; d_gene: NA; j_gene: TRBJ1-6; CDR3aa: CASSPVGAHNSPLHF; CDR3nt: TGTGCCAGTAGTCCAGTAGGGGCGCATAATTCACCCCTCCACTTT
abundance: NA; v_gene: TRBV19; d_gene: TRBD1; j_gene: TRBJ2-2; CDR3aa: CASSKGQGIGFAGELFF; CDR3nt: TGTGCCAGTAGTAAAGGACAGGGTATCGGTTTTGCCGGGGAGCTGTTTTTT